Below are 30 T cell receptor beta chains sequenced from a single sample in a study of human T cells and chemical hapten exposure. The study extracted total RNA from unfractionated whole blood. Unique molecular identifiers were attached to individual cDNA molecules during library preparation. TCRdb re-analysed the reads in MiXCR, keeping a single row per CDR3 protein. The sample has about 120,000 distinct CDR3 sequences, 8.5% to 9% seen once. Sequenced: whole blood. The receptor set was obtained from a human donor in good health. Some clones in this sample may be carry-over from other donors' samples.

Ten or more counts support this clonotype. The chain combines TRBV7-3 with TRBJ2-2; TRBD1 might be the D (6 bases). Germline CDR1 SGHTA, CDR2 FQGTGA. Between the trimmed V and J ends, which lost 3 bases and 7 bases, there was a span of 15 bases. This CDR3 contains 15 residues. Here the CDR3 DNA reads TGTGCCAGCAGCTTTTCGTCAGGGGTTGGCGGGGAGCTGTTTTTT. As protein: CASSFSSGVGGELFF.

Many counts were recorded for this clonotype. The chain carries TRBV6-6 and TRBJ1-1; 11 bases match TRBD1. Germline V gene lookup returns CDR1 MNHNY and CDR2 SVGAGI (reference sequence). The CDR3 is 16 amino acids. After removal of 6 bases from V and 0 bases from J, the junction contained 6 bases not matched to a gene. This CDR3 is CASSSGTGGLNTEAFF. CDR3 nucleotide sequence: TGTGCCAGCAGCTCCGGGACAGGGGGACTGAACACTGAAGCTTTCTTT.

This chain joins TRBV19 and TRBJ2-7; 8 positions agree with TRBD1. Germline trimming cut 4 bases from V and 2 bases from J; bases unmatched to any gene: 4. The CDR3 length is 14 residues. The germline CDR1 and CDR2 sequences are LNHDA and SQIVND (reference sequence). The CDR3 loop is CASSTQTGAYEQYF. CDR3 coding DNA: TGTGCCAGTAGTACTCAGACAGGGGCCTACGAGCAGTACTTC.

The V gene is TRBV28, the J gene TRBJ2-2; D ambiguous. V gave up 3 bases and J gave up 2 bases, with 13 bases separating them. Looked up from germline, CDR1 is MDHEN and CDR2 is SYDVKM. This CDR3 has 16 amino acids. The CDR3 nucleotides are TGTGCCAGCAGTTTGCGTCGGGCCCTTAACACCGGGGAGCTGTTTTTT. Its translation: CASSLRRALNTGELFF.

Many counts were recorded for this clonotype. The chain joins TRBV27 to TRBJ1-1; no firm D call. The germline V and J ends were trimmed by 3 bases and 0 bases, with 8 bases remaining between them. Per germline, CDR1 MNHEY and CDR2 SMNVEV (reference sequence). The CDR3 sequence is 14 residues long. The DNA for the CDR3 is TGTGCCAGCAGTTTGCGTCAAGTGAACACTGAAGCTTTCTTT. This gives the protein CASSLRQVNTEAFF.

The J gene is TRBJ2-7, the V gene TRBV10-3, with a tentative D call TRBD2 (5 bases). This CDR3 comprises 15 residues. CDR1 is ENHRY and CDR2 is SYGVKD in the germline V gene. The V end lost 8 bases, the J end lost 6 bases, and 23 bases lay between the germline ends. CDR3 protein: CAIYPQVAPASEQYF. In DNA form, the CDR3 reads TGTGCCATCTATCCTCAGGTAGCGCCAGCAAGCGAGCAGTACTTC.

This clonotype was seen a few times. This chain connects TRBV29-1 to TRBJ2-1; 12 nucleotides line up with TRBD2. The J segment lost 7 bases and the V segment lost 5 bases, leaving 3 bases of the junction unmatched. The CDR3 is 13 amino acids. Germline values: CDR1 SQVTM, CDR2 ANQGSEA. CDR3 DNA: TGCAGCGTTATGACTAGCGGGGGAAATGAGCAGTTCTTC. It codes for CSVMTSGGNEQFF.

The chain joins TRBV20-1 to TRBJ1-4, with D unresolved. CDR3 length: 19 residues. Germline CDR1 DFQATT, CDR2 SNEGSKA (reference sequence). Deletions cut 3 bases from V and 0 bases from J, with 23 bases between. CDR3 sequence reads: CSASTTARTPSSTNEKLFF. CDR3 DNA: TGCAGTGCTAGCACTACCGCGAGGACCCCCTCTTCAACTAATGAAAAACTGTTTTTT.

The chain couples TRBV6-5 to TRBJ2-1; 9 bases agree with TRBD1. J was trimmed by 7 bases and V by 8 bases; bases with no gene match: 6. Germline V gene lookup returns CDR1 MNHEY and CDR2 SVGAGI. The CDR3 is made up of 13 amino acids. CDR3 region: CASLDRGLNEQFF. CDR3 sequence (DNA): TGTGCCAGCCTCGACAGGGGGTTGAATGAGCAGTTCTTC.

CDR3 loop: CASSQDPNRAEVTNIQYF. DNA of the CDR3: TGCGCCAGCAGCCAAGATCCTAATAGAGCGGAGGTTACAAACATTCAGTACTTC. V and J are TRBV4-1 and TRBJ2-4; a possible D gene is TRBD2 (5 bases). V was clipped by 0 bases and J by 6 bases, with 21 bases between them. Germline V gene sequence: CDR1 MGHRA, CDR2 YSYEKL. This CDR3 has 18 amino acids.

This clonotype was found a few times. The CDR3 spells CSVVGGYGYTF. CDR3 DNA: TGCAGCGTTGTAGGGGGTTATGGCTACACCTTC. The gene calls are TRBV29-1 and TRBJ1-2, with a tentative D call TRBD1 (6 bases). CDR1 is SQVTM and CDR2 is ANQGSEA in the germline V gene. This CDR3 has 11 residues. Trimming removed 4 bases at V and 5 bases at J, with 8 bases between.

The sample holds a few counts of this clonotype. The chain couples TRBV7-2 to TRBJ2-3, with D unclear. The CDR3 covers 14 residues. Deletions cut 1 base from V and 6 bases from J, with 11 bases between. Germline CDR1 and CDR2: SGHTA and FQGNSA. This CDR3 is CASSLETREDTQYF. CDR3 nucleotide sequence: TGTGCCAGCAGCTTAGAGACCCGCGAGGATACGCAGTATTTT.

V usage is TRBV29-1 and J usage is TRBJ2-1; 10 nucleotides agree with TRBD2. The CDR3 has 12 residues. V gave up 6 bases and J gave up 9 bases; unmatched junction bases: 5. CDR1 and CDR2 (germline): SQVTM, ANQGSEA. The CDR3 here is CSVGAGGGEQFF. For the CDR3, the DNA is TGCAGCGTAGGAGCGGGGGGGGGTGAGCAGTTCTTC.

This chain uses TRBV5-1 with TRBJ2-1, with 9 bases fitting TRBD2. The length of the CDR3 is 17 residues. V gave up 2 bases and J gave up 5 bases; unmatched junction bases: 11. CDR1 and CDR2 (germline): SGHRS, YFSETQ. In nucleotides, the CDR3 is TGCGCCAGCAGCTTTACAGGGGTCCTAGCGGGAAACAATGAGCAGTTCTTC. Its translation is CASSFTGVLAGNNEQFF.

The chain joins TRBV27 to TRBJ2-3; 13 bases map to TRBD2. Germline CDR1 is MNHEY and CDR2 is SMNVEV (reference sequence). The trim removed 6 bases at V and 2 bases at J, leaving 2 bases unmatched. The CDR3 loop spans 15 amino acids. CDR3 protein: CASSGLAGATDTQYF. The CDR3 DNA follows: TGTGCCAGCAGCGGACTAGCGGGGGCCACAGATACGCAGTATTTT.

This clonotype was recorded at least ten times. The chain joins TRBV7-8 to TRBJ2-7; D unresolved. CDR1 is SGHVS, CDR2 FQNEAQ, per germline. This CDR3 contains 14 residues. Trimming removed 4 bases from V and 3 bases from J, with 13 bases in between. The CDR3: CASSSKALGYEQYF. In DNA form, the CDR3 reads TGTGCCAGCAGCTCCAAAGCCTTGGGCTACGAGCAGTACTTC.

This clonotype was detected ten times or more. The chain employs TRBV20-1 and TRBJ1-2, with D tentatively TRBD1 (5 bases). In germline, CDR1 is DFQATT, CDR2 SNEGSKA (reference sequence). V lost 0 bases and J 4 bases, leaving 15 bases between the germline ends. The CDR3 loop spans 15 amino acids. For the CDR3, the DNA is TGCAGTGCTAGAGATCGGGGGGGAGGGACCTATGGCTACACCTTC. Translation gives CSARDRGGGTYGYTF.

The genes are TRBV10-2 and TRBJ1-1; D remains unclear. The germline CDR1 and CDR2 sequences are WSHSY and SAAADI. The V end lost 6 bases, the J end lost 13 bases, and 18 bases lay between the germline ends. The CDR3 totals 12 residues. CDR3 sequence reads: CASSEEGQRSFF. The CDR3 nucleotides read TGCGCCAGCAGCGAGGAAGGGCAGAGGAGTTTCTTT.

This chain uses TRBV11-3 with TRBJ2-3, with D perhaps TRBD1 (6 bases). The V gene lost 1 base and the J gene lost 2 bases, with 13 bases spanning the gap. The CDR3 extends over 16 amino acids. Germline assignment: CDR1 SGHNT and CDR2 YENEEA. CDR3 coding DNA: TGTGCCAGCAGCTTAGGAGACAGGCGATACACAGATACGCAGTATTTT. Residues: CASSLGDRRYTDTQYF.

This clonotype was detected only a few times. V gene TRBV27 combines with J gene TRBJ1-1; 7 nucleotides agree with TRBD1. The CDR3 sequence is 13 residues long. The ends lost 3 bases at V and 7 bases at J; junction bases unmatched: 5. Germline V gene sequence: CDR1 MNHEY, CDR2 SMNVEV (reference sequence). CDR3 in DNA: TGTGCCAGCAGTTTCGAGGGGGCGCATGAAGCTTTCTTT. Protein product: CASSFEGAHEAFF.

At least ten counts were recorded for this clonotype. This chain connects TRBV29-1 to TRBJ2-7, with D possibly matching TRBD1 (5 bases). V was shortened by 2 bases and J by 2 bases, with 10 bases between the two germline ends. The CDR3 has 13 residues. The V gene's germline CDR1 is SQVTM and CDR2 ANQGSEA. CDR3 loop: CSVEQGPTYEQYF. DNA for the CDR3: TGCAGCGTTGAACAGGGCCCCACCTACGAGCAGTACTTC.

There are many counts of this clonotype. This chain links TRBV29-1 with TRBJ1-1; 7 nucleotides align to TRBD1. The CDR3 loop spans 14 amino acids. With V trimmed by 3 bases and J by 1 base, 5 bases remained unmatched. Germline CDR1 and CDR2: SQVTM and ANQGSEA. The CDR3 region is CSVDSRTGNTEAFF. Written as DNA, the CDR3 is TGCAGCGTTGACTCACGGACAGGGAACACTGAAGCTTTCTTT.

The chain couples TRBV7-2 to TRBJ2-2; perhaps TRBD2 as D (5 bases). The CDR3 covers 13 residues. Germline V lookup: CDR1 SGHTA, CDR2 FQGNSA. The germline V and J ends were trimmed by 7 bases and 7 bases, with 13 bases remaining between them. The CDR3: CASKDYLGGELFF. Written as DNA, the CDR3 is TGTGCCAGCAAAGACTACCTAGGCGGGGAGCTGTTTTTT.

In its sample, this clonotype was seen many times. The chain joins TRBV29-1 to TRBJ1-1; D not certain. The length of the CDR3 is 11 residues. Germline V gene lookup returns CDR1 SQVTM and CDR2 ANQGSEA. V lost 5 bases and J 1 base, leaving 5 bases between the germline ends. CDR3 in DNA: TGCAGCGTTCCACCGAACACTGAAGCTTTCTTT. It encodes CSVPPNTEAFF.

This clonotype was observed at least ten times. V usage is TRBV7-2 and J usage is TRBJ1-2; D is perhaps TRBD1 (5 bases). The CDR3 extends over 16 amino acids. Germline V gene data show CDR1 as SGHTA and CDR2 as FQGNSA. V lost 2 bases and J lost 7, with 20 bases in between. As DNA, the CDR3 is TGTGCCAGCAGCTTATCCAGGGAACGGGGAAATCGTGGCTACACCTTC. It encodes CASSLSRERGNRGYTF. The variable domain in full, completed from reference TRBV7-2 and TRBJ1-2, reads GAGVSQSPSNKVTEKGKDVELRCDPISGHTALYWYRQSLGQGLEFLIYFQGNSAPDKSGLPSDRFSAERTGGSVSTLTIQRTQQEDSAVYLCASSLSRERGNRGYTFGSGTRLTVV.

The chain carries TRBV12-3 or TRBV12-4 and TRBJ2-5; TRBD2 is a possible D gene (6 bases). The V end lost 3 bases, the J end lost 3 bases, and 11 bases lay between the germline ends. This CDR3 region has 14 residues. The CDR3, as DNA: TGTGCCAGCAGTTTCCAACTAGCTGAAGAGACCCAGTACTTC. Translation: CASSFQLAEETQYF.

The chain has TRBV4-3 and TRBJ2-7; tentatively, D is TRBD2 (5 bases). The CDR3 totals 13 residues. Trimming pared 0 bases from V and 6 bases from J, leaving 9 bases between. Germline-derived CDR1 and CDR2 are LGHNA and YSLEER. The CDR3: CASSQDEGGEQYF. The CDR3 DNA sequence: TGCGCCAGCAGCCAAGATGAAGGAGGCGAGCAGTACTTC.

This chain uses TRBV9 with TRBJ1-1; D gene uncertain. The CDR3 contains 13 residues. V was pared by 0 bases and J by 3 bases, with 6 bases between. CDR1 and CDR2 (germline): SGDLS, YYNGEE. CDR3 in DNA: TGTGCCAGCAGCGTAGTGGTGGACACTGAAGCTTTCTTT. This sequence encodes CASSVVVDTEAFF.

In this sample, this clonotype turned up a few times. The chain combines TRBV5-4 with TRBJ1-1, with D tentatively TRBD1 (6 bases). The CDR3 is 15 residues long. V was clipped by 0 bases and J by 3 bases, with 12 bases between them. From germline, CDR1 is SGHNT and CDR2 YYREEE (reference sequence). The CDR3 nucleotides are TGTGCCAGCAGCTTGGCCTGGGGGCGCGACACTGAAGCTTTCTTT. Protein sequence: CASSLAWGRDTEAFF.

V and J are TRBV20-1 and TRBJ1-1, with D tentatively TRBD1 (6 bases). This CDR3 spans 13 amino acids. Trimming removed 2 bases at V and 6 bases at J, with 13 bases between. CDR1 and CDR2 (germline): DFQATT, SNEGSKA (reference sequence). The CDR3 bases are TGCAGTGCTAGACAGGGGTTAATAGCTGAAGCTTTCTTT. Amino acids: CSARQGLIAEAFF.